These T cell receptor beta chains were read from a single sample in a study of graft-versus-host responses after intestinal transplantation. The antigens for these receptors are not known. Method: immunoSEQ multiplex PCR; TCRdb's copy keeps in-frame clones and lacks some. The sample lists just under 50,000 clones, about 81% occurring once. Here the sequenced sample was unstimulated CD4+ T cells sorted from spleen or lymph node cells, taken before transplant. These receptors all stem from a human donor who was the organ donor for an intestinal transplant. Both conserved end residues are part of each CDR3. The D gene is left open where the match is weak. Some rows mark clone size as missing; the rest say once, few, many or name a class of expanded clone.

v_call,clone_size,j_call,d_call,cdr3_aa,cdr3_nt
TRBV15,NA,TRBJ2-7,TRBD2,CATSLLAGGREQYF,TGTGCCACCAGCTTATTAGCGGGAGGGAGGGAGCAGTACTTC
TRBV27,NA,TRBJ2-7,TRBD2,CASSERGADYEQYF,TGTGCCAGCAGTGAGCGGGGGGCCGACTACGAGCAGTACTTC
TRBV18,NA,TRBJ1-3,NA,CASSPTNSGNTIYF,TGTGCCAGCTCACCGACAAACTCTGGAAACACCATATATTTT
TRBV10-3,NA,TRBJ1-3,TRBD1,CAISEQGAYGNTIYF,TGTGCCATCAGCGAACAGGGGGCATATGGAAACACCATATATTTT
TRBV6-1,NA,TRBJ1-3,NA,CASSSQGSGNTIYF,TGTGCCAGCAGTTCACAGGGCTCTGGAAACACCATATATTTT
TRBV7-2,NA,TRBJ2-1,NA,CASSLQGRRRYNEQFF,TGTGCCAGCAGCTTGCAGGGACGGCGTCGCTACAATGAGCAGTTCTTC
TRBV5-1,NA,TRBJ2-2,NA,CASSLARNTGELFF,TGCGCCAGCAGCTTGGCCCGGAACACCGGGGAGCTGTTTTTT
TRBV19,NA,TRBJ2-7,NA,CASSIRGGTSGEQYF,TGTGCCAGTAGTATAAGGGGGGGAACGAGCGGCGAGCAGTACTTC
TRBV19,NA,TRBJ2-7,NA,CASSILDRGYEQYF,TGTGCCAGTAGTATACTAGACAGAGGCTACGAGCAGTACTTC
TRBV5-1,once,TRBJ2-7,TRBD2,CASSLGAGGPGEQYF,TGCGCCAGCAGCTTGGGCGCGGGGGGGCCGGGAGAGCAGTACTTC
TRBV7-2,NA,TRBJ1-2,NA,CASSATGINYGYTF,TGTGCCAGCAGCGCCACAGGGATTAACTATGGCTACACCTTC
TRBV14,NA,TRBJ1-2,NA,CASSPKSGNYGYTF,TGTGCCAGCAGCCCTAAGAGTGGGAACTATGGCTACACCTTC
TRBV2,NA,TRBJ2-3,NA,CASRGSGALTDTQYF,TGTGCCAGCAGAGGTAGCGGTGCCCTCACAGATACGCAGTATTTT
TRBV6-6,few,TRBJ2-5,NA,CASSYSGLETQYF,TGTGCCAGCAGTTACTCGGGACTAGAGACCCAGTACTTC
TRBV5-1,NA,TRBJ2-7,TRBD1,CASSWGDRGTYEQYF,TGCGCCAGCAGCTGGGGGGACAGGGGCACCTACGAGCAGTACTTC
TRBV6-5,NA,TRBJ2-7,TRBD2,CASSYERGSYEQYF,TGTGCCAGCAGTTACGAGCGGGGGTCTTACGAGCAGTACTTC
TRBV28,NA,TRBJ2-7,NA,CASSRRGTRRDEQYF,TGTGCCAGCAGTCGTCGAGGGACGCGGCGGGACGAGCAGTACTTC
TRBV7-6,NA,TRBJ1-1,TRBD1,CASSQGALNTEAFF,TGTGCCAGCAGCCAGGGGGCACTGAACACTGAAGCTTTCTTT
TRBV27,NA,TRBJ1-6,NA,CASSFTGQNSPLHF,TGTGCCAGCAGTTTCACAGGGCAAAATTCACCCCTCCACTTT
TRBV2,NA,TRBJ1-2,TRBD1,CASSRYGQGSGYTF,TGTGCCAGCAGTAGATACGGACAGGGGTCTGGCTACACCTTC
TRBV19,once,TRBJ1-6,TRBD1,CASSTGGSYNSPLHF,TGTGCCAGTAGTACAGGGGGCTCCTATAATTCACCCCTCCACTTT
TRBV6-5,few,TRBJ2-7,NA,CASSYRPGLTYEQYF,TGTGCCAGCAGTTACCGCCCAGGGCTGACCTACGAGCAGTACTTC
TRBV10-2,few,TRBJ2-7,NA,CASSEPPNYEQYF,TGCGCCAGCAGTGAGCCCCCGAATTACGAGCAGTACTTC
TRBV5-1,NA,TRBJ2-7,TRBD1,CASSTNSGQASYEQYF,TGCGCCAGCAGCACCAACTCGGGACAGGCCTCCTACGAGCAGTACTTC
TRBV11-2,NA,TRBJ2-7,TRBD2,CASSFPSGGLLHPYEQYF,TGTGCCAGCAGCTTCCCTAGCGGGGGCCTCCTCCACCCCTACGAGCAGTACTTC
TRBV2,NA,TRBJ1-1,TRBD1,CASRFRGLNTEAFF,TGTGCCAGCAGGTTCAGGGGGCTGAACACTGAAGCTTTCTTT
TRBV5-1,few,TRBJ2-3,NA,CASSLASTDTQYF,TGCGCCAGCAGCTTGGCCAGCACAGATACGCAGTATTTT
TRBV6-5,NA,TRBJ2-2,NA,CASSYGRPGELFF,TGTGCCAGCAGTTACGGGAGGCCCGGGGAGCTGTTTTTT
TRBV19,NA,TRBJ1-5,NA,CASSRSNQPQHF,TGTGCCAGTAGTAGATCTAATCAGCCCCAGCATTTT
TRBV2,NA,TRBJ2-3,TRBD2,CASSDSGVRDTQYF,TGTGCCAGCAGTGACAGCGGGGTCAGAGATACGCAGTATTTT
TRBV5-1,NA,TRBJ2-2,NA,CASSLVSLQGGTGELFF,TGCGCCAGCAGCTTGGTTTCTTTACAGGGCGGCACCGGGGAGCTGTTTTTT
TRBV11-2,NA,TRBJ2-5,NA,CASSLKHTGGEQYF,TGTGCCAGCAGCTTAAAACATACCGGCGGAGAGCAGTACTTC
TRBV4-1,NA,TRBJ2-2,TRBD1,CASSHPTGGANTGELFF,TGCGCCAGCAGCCATCCTACAGGGGGTGCGAACACCGGGGAGCTGTTTTTT
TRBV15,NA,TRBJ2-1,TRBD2,CATSKAGGKKYNEQFF,TGTGCCACCAGCAAAGCGGGGGGGAAAAAGTACAATGAGCAGTTCTTC
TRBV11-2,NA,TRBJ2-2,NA,CASSLGTNTGELFF,TGTGCCAGCAGCTTAGGGACAAACACCGGGGAGCTGTTTTTT
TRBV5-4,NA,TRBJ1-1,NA,CASSGAPNTEAFF,TGTGCCAGCAGCGGGGCCCCCAACACTGAAGCTTTCTTT
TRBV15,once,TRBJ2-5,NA,CATSRGTQETQYF,TGTGCCACCAGCAGAGGGACCCAAGAGACCCAGTACTTC
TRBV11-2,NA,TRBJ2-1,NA,CASSPGTSLVRYNEQFF,TGTGCCAGCAGCCCCGGAACCTCCCTAGTGAGATACAATGAGCAGTTCTTC
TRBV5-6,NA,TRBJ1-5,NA,CASSLYVGDQPQHF,TGTGCCAGCAGCTTGTATGTGGGGGATCAGCCCCAGCATTTT
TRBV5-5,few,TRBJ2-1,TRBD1,CASSSGQGSYNEQFF,TGTGCCAGCAGCTCGGGACAGGGCTCCTACAATGAGCAGTTCTTC
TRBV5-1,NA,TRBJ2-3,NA,CASSPAPGTDTQYF,TGCGCCAGCAGCCCGGCTCCGGGGACAGATACGCAGTATTTT
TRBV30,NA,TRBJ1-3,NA,CAWSVTLLVDSGNTIYF,TGTGCCTGGAGTGTAACCCTACTAGTGGACTCTGGAAACACCATATATTTT
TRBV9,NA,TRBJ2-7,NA,CASSRDTYEQYF,TGTGCCAGCAGCCGGGACACCTACGAGCAGTACTTC
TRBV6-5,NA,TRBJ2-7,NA,CASSGDRMTQQYF,TGTGCCAGCAGTGGGGACCGAATGACACAGCAGTACTTC
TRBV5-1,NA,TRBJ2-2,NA,CASSLVSGPNGELFF,TGCGCCAGCAGCTTGGTCTCAGGACCTAACGGGGAGCTGTTTTTT
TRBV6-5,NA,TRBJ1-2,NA,CASSYGFANYGYTF,TGTGCCAGCAGTTATGGGTTCGCTAACTATGGCTACACCTTC
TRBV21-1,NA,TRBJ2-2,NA,CASSKEVAGVDPNTGELFF,TGTGCCAGCAGCAAAGAGGTAGCGGGAGTGGATCCGAACACCGGGGAGCTGTTTTTT
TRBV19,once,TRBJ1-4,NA,CASSIGGTDNEKLFF,TGTGCCAGTAGTATAGGGGGGACGGATAATGAAAAACTGTTTTTT
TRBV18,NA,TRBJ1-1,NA,CASSPEVNTEAFF,TGTGCCAGCTCACCAGAGGTGAACACTGAAGCTTTCTTT
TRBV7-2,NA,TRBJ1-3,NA,CASSLGGGNSGNTIYF,TGTGCCAGCAGCTTAGGGGGGGGCAATTCTGGAAACACCATATATTTT
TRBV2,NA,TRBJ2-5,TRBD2,CASSAGGSRETQYF,TGTGCCAGCAGTGCCGGGGGGTCGCGTGAGACCCAGTACTTC
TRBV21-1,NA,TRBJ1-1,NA,CASSKGQGNTEAFF,TGTGCCAGCAGCAAAGGACAGGGGAACACTGAAGCTTTCTTT